This entry lists 32 T cell receptor beta chains sequenced from one sample in a study of CD8 T cells in Susac syndrome (dated by TCRdb to 2018 to 2020). The library was obtained by the immunoSEQ multiplex PCR assay. RNA was extracted using the RNeasy kit, and roughly 0.5 to 1 microgram was reverse transcribed with random hexamers. TCRdb reprocessing: public reads trimmed at Q25 with fastp, clones called with MiXCR, in-frame beta chains kept. Rows matching on CDR3 protein sequence are summarized as one entry with the most common DNA and genes. For this sample the table gives 120,000 or so distinct CDR3 sequences, of which around 94% were detected only once. The biggest ten clones account for more than 0.2% of the sample. Input material: CD8+ T cells from PBMCs. The receptors come from a human donor with Susac syndrome.

V is TRBV5-1 and J is TRBJ2-2; no reliable D call. CDR3 length: 11 amino acids. V dropped 7 bases and J dropped 7 bases, with 8 bases sitting between them. Germline V CDR1 and CDR2: SGHRS, YFSETQ. This chain's CDR3 is CASETNGELFF. Written as DNA, the CDR3 is TGCGCCAGCGAGACCAACGGGGAGCTGTTTTTT.

V usage is TRBV18 and J usage is TRBJ2-7; 9 positions agree with TRBD1. Germline CDR1 reads KGHSH; CDR2 reads LQKENI. V lost 2 bases and J lost 3; bases outside the gene matches: 8. The CDR3 runs 16 residues. The CDR3 protein is CASSPFYRGRVYEQYF. CDR3 sequence (DNA): TGTGCCAGCTCACCATTCTACAGGGGGCGCGTCTACGAGCAGTACTTC. The full variable domain, in which reference TRBV18 and TRBJ2-7 provide the parts outside the CDR3, is NAGVMQNPRHLVRRRGQEARLRCSPMKGHSHVYWYRQLPEEGLKFMVYLQKENIIDESGMPKERFSAEFPKEGPSILRIQQVVRGDSAAYFCASSPFYRGRVYEQYFGPGTRLTVT.

The CDR3 DNA reads as TGTGCCAGCAGTCGGGGGTACTACGAGCAGTACTTC. Translated, it gives CASSRGYYEQYF. The chain recombines TRBV12-3 or TRBV12-4 with TRBJ2-7; TRBD2 might be the D (6 bases). Trimming removed 5 bases from V and 3 bases from J, with 8 bases in between. The CDR3 is 12 amino acids.

This clonotype was recorded only once. The V and J genes are TRBV6-2 or TRBV6-3 and TRBJ2-2; no clear D. Deletions cut 3 bases from V and 5 bases from J, with 4 bases between. CDR1 and CDR2 (germline): MNHEY, SVGEGT. CDR3 length: 12 amino acids. The CDR3 loop is CASSYATGELFF. CDR3 DNA: TGTGCCAGCAGTTATGCTACCGGGGAGCTGTTTTTT.

The DNA for the CDR3 is TGTGCCAGCAGCCAAGTCAGGGGCAGGACTGAAGCTTTCTTT. Translating gives CASSQVRGRTEAFF. This chain joins TRBV7-9 and TRBJ1-1; D possibly corresponds to TRBD1 (6 bases). This CDR3 contains 14 residues. The germline CDR1 and CDR2 sequences are SEHNR and FQNEAQ (reference sequence). The V gene lost 5 bases and the J gene lost 5 bases, with 15 bases spanning the gap.

A few counts support this clonotype. The V and J genes are TRBV12-3 or TRBV12-4 and TRBJ1-1, with D uncertain. The ends were cut back, 3 bases at V and 4 bases at J, with 6 bases in the middle. The CDR3 is 12 residues long. DNA for the CDR3: TGTGCCAGCAGTTTGGGAGCCACTGAAGCTTTCTTT. It is translated as CASSLGATEAFF.

This rearrangement joins TRBV19 to TRBJ2-1; the D gene is possibly TRBD1 (6 bases). The length of the CDR3 is 13 residues. The ends were cut back, 4 bases at V and 4 bases at J, with 8 bases in the middle. Germline CDR1 is LNHDA and CDR2 is SQIVND (reference sequence). CDR3 coding DNA: TGTGCCAGTAGTACTACAGGGTACAATGAGCAGTTCTTC. It codes for CASSTTGYNEQFF.

The chain carries TRBV4-1 and TRBJ1-3; D uncertain. The CDR3 has 15 amino acids. Germline lookup yields CDR1 MGHRA and CDR2 YSYEKL. Trimming stripped 0 bases from V and 0 bases from J, with 6 bases between. The CDR3 reads CASSQEAFSGNTIYF. For the CDR3, the DNA is TGCGCCAGCAGCCAAGAGGCGTTCTCTGGAAACACCATATATTTT.

In the case of this clonotype: A read error may produce the germline difference seen at one junction end. This chain links TRBV3-1 with TRBJ1-2; 7 bases match TRBD1. The CDR3 is 13 residues long. Germline V gives CDR1 LGHDT, CDR2 YNNKEL (reference sequence). CDR3 nucleotides: TGTGCCAGCAGCGAAGAGGGGGCGACCGGCTACACCTTC. Protein: CASSEEGATGYTF.

J is TRBJ2-1 and V is TRBV19, with a tentative D call TRBD2 (6 bases). The ends were cut back, 2 bases at V and 7 bases at J, with 12 bases in the middle. The CDR3 consists of 14 residues. CDR1 is LNHDA and CDR2 is SQIVND in the germline V gene (reference sequence). In DNA form, the CDR3 reads TGTGCCAGTAGTATATGGGCGGGGCGGAATGAGCAGTTCTTC. This encodes CASSIWAGRNEQFF.

The V gene is TRBV2, the J gene TRBJ1-6, with unresolved D. The CDR3 runs 15 residues. Trimming took off 4 bases at V and 9 bases at J, with 16 bases between the two ends. Germline loops: CDR1 SNHLY, CDR2 FYNNEI. The chain's CDR3 is CASSVGSLGASPLHF. As DNA, the CDR3 is TGTGCCAGCAGTGTAGGATCCCTCGGCGCTTCACCCCTCCACTTT.

The chain uses TRBV29-1 and TRBJ2-7; no clear D gene. The CDR3 is 13 amino acids. Germline-derived CDR1 and CDR2 are SQVTM and ANQGSEA. With 6 bases removed from V and 2 bases from J, the gap between germline ends came to 14 bases. CDR3 nucleotides: TGCAGCGTGGCGGTCCCCACAGCCTACGAGCAGTACTTC. Protein: CSVAVPTAYEQYF.

The chain links TRBV19 to TRBJ1-5; TRBD1 might be the D (5 bases). Per the germline V gene, CDR1 is LNHDA and CDR2 is SQIVND (reference sequence). This CDR3 spans 15 amino acids. The ends were cut back, 9 bases at V and 0 bases at J, with 15 bases in the middle. This CDR3 reads CASWGRPYSNQPQHF. The CDR3 bases are TGTGCCAGCTGGGGGAGGCCTTATAGCAATCAGCCCCAGCATTTT.

Written as DNA, the CDR3 is TGTGCCAGCAGCGTAGACGGGGGGTCCTACAATGAGCAGTTCTTC. As protein: CASSVDGGSYNEQFF. This rearrangement joins TRBV9 to TRBJ2-1; the match to TRBD2 covers 7 bases. CDR1 and CDR2 (germline): SGDLS, YYNGEE. This CDR3 has 15 amino acids. J gave up 1 base and V 0 bases, and 1 base lay outside the gene matches.

This chain uses TRBV27 with TRBJ2-2; D is undetermined. The V end was cut by 7 bases, the J end by 6 bases, with 12 bases between. Germline V gene sequence: CDR1 MNHEY, CDR2 SMNVEV (reference sequence). The CDR3 is made up of 13 amino acids. The CDR3 bases are TGTGCCAGCACCCCCGGTGGGGCCGGGGAGCTGTTTTTT. As protein: CASTPGGAGELFF.

The chain uses TRBV9 and TRBJ2-5, with 9 bases that match TRBD2. Per the germline V gene, CDR1 is SGDLS and CDR2 is YYNGEE. The junction had 9 bases not matched to a gene; V was cut back by 4 bases and J by 5 bases. This CDR3 region has 15 residues. The CDR3 DNA reads TGTGCCAGCAGCTTCTTCTCCGGGACTAGCGAGACCCAGTACTTC. This encodes CASSFFSGTSETQYF. The full variable domain, its missing parts supplied by reference TRBV9 and TRBJ2-5, is DSGVTQTPKHLITATGQRVTLRCSPRSGDLSVYWYQQSLDQGLQFLIQYYNGEERAKGNILERFSAQQFPDLHSELNLSSLELGDSALYFCASSFFSGTSETQYFGPGTRLLVL.

The chain joins TRBV20-1 to TRBJ2-1, with TRBD2 matching over 9 bases. The CDR3 is 14 amino acids. Per germline, CDR1 DFQATT and CDR2 SNEGSKA (reference sequence). V gave up 5 bases and J gave up 4 bases; unmatched junction bases: 6. The CDR3: CSAFVAGVYNEQFF. For the CDR3, the DNA is TGCAGTGCTTTTGTAGCGGGGGTGTACAATGAGCAGTTCTTC.

The CDR3 DNA is TGCGCCAGCAGCTTGGACAGGAACGAGCAGTACTTC. Amino acids: CASSLDRNEQYF. The chain recombines TRBV5-1 with TRBJ2-7, with a weak D call TRBD1 (5 bases). The germline gives CDR1 SGHRS, CDR2 YFSETQ. V was pared by 0 bases and J by 5 bases, with 6 bases between. This CDR3 contains 12 residues.

The V call is TRBV5-8, the J call TRBJ2-7, with D perhaps assigned TRBD1 or TRBD2 (5 bases each). This CDR3 is 12 amino acids long. Germline CDR1 and CDR2: SGHTS and YDEGEE. V lost 5 bases to trimming and J lost 5 bases, with 11 bases between them. DNA of the CDR3: TGTGCCAGCAGGGGGGAGTTGGACGAGCAGTACTTC. Translated, it gives CASRGELDEQYF.

This chain connects TRBV20-1 to TRBJ1-1, with D unclear. The CDR3 has 12 residues. CDR1 DFQATT and CDR2 SNEGSKA come from the germline V gene (reference sequence). Trimming removed 3 bases at V and 2 bases at J, with 7 bases between. The CDR3 coding sequence is TGCAGTGCTAGCACCCCAAACACTGAAGCTTTCTTT. This codes for CSASTPNTEAFF.

The chain links TRBV7-9 to TRBJ2-5; D is possibly TRBD1 (5 bases). Germline V gene sequence: CDR1 SEHNR, CDR2 FQNEAQ (reference sequence). Trimming cost V 5 bases and J 1 base, with 17 bases left between them. The CDR3 length is 16 residues. The CDR3 DNA reads TGTGCCAGCAGCCGGCCTGACAAGGGGCCCCAAGAGACCCAGTACTTC. This gives the protein CASSRPDKGPQETQYF.

This chain links TRBV11-2 with TRBJ2-7; no definite D call. Germline assignment: CDR1 SGHAT and CDR2 FQNNGV. This CDR3 is built from 13 residues. The ends were cut back, 1 base at V and 5 bases at J, with 9 bases in the middle. As DNA, the CDR3 is TGTGCCAGCAGCTTAGTTAGCAGCCACGAGCAGTACTTC. Residues: CASSLVSSHEQYF.

J is TRBJ2-1 and V is TRBV7-8; 8 nucleotides match TRBD1. Trimming removed 5 bases from V and 2 bases from J; junction bases left unmatched: 8. The germline V gene has CDR1 SGHVS and CDR2 FQNEAQ. The CDR3 has 16 residues. The CDR3 DNA is TGTGCCAGCAGCCTCGGACAGGGATCAACCTACAATGAGCAGTTCTTC. It is translated as CASSLGQGSTYNEQFF.

This clonotype showed up just once. The rearrangement uses TRBV3-1 and TRBJ1-2, with no clear D. V lost 0 bases to trimming and J lost 7 bases, with 12 bases between them. Germline V CDR1 and CDR2: LGHDT, YNNKEL (reference sequence). The CDR3 sequence is 14 residues long. The CDR3 is CASSQDGEDAGYTF. The CDR3 region has the DNA TGTGCCAGCAGCCAAGACGGCGAGGACGCTGGCTACACCTTC.

The gene calls are TRBV3-1 and TRBJ2-5, with D possibly matching TRBD2 (5 bases). The CDR3 totals 14 residues. V lost 4 bases to trimming and J lost 0 bases, with 9 bases between them. Germline CDR1 and CDR2: LGHDT and YNNKEL (reference sequence). The CDR3 region has the DNA TGTGCCAGCAGCCTTGGGAGATACCAAGAGACCCAGTACTTC. This encodes CASSLGRYQETQYF.

The chain combines TRBV5-1 with TRBJ2-3, with TRBD1 identical over 8 bases. The CDR3 runs 13 residues. Germline CDR1 SGHRS, CDR2 YFSETQ. With V trimmed by 6 bases and J by 4 bases, 4 bases remained unmatched. CDR3 sequence reads: CASTGGRPDTQYF. DNA of the CDR3: TGCGCCAGCACAGGGGGCCGGCCAGATACGCAGTATTTT.

This rearrangement joins TRBV7-9 to TRBJ2-5; D is ambiguous. CDR1 SEHNR and CDR2 FQNEAQ come from the germline V gene (reference sequence). V gave up 5 bases and J gave up 3 bases, with 13 bases separating them. This CDR3 is 14 amino acids long. The CDR3 nucleotides read TGTGCCAGCAGCCCTTGGCGGCAGGAAGAGACCCAGTACTTC. Residues: CASSPWRQEETQYF.

The V and J genes are TRBV9 and TRBJ2-2; TRBD1 matches at 7 bases. Germline V CDR1 and CDR2: SGDLS, YYNGEE. Trimming at V came to 5 bases and at J to 6 bases, leaving 10 bases not matched to a gene. The CDR3 consists of 15 residues. This CDR3 reads CASRDLDRESGELFF. The CDR3 DNA is TGTGCCAGCAGGGATCTAGACAGGGAGTCCGGGGAGCTGTTTTTT.

V is TRBV29-1 and J is TRBJ2-7; TRBD2 agrees at 14 bases. The germline V gene encodes CDR1 SQVTM and CDR2 ANQGSEA. The CDR3 length is 15 residues. V was clipped by 5 bases and J by 6 bases; unmatched bases: 9. CDR3 loop: CSVSTGTSGRGEQYF. The CDR3 DNA reads as TGCAGCGTTAGCACCGGGACTAGCGGGAGAGGCGAGCAGTACTTC.

V is TRBV20-1 and J is TRBJ2-1; D is unresolved. The germline CDR1 and CDR2 sequences are DFQATT and SNEGSKA (reference sequence). This CDR3 is 16 amino acids long. V lost 0 bases to trimming and J lost 6 bases, with 18 bases between them. This CDR3 is CSARDEAGPSTNEQFF. The CDR3 region has the DNA TGCAGTGCTAGAGATGAGGCTGGCCCCTCCACCAATGAGCAGTTCTTC.

The chain uses TRBV28 and TRBJ2-1, with 7 bases identical to TRBD1. The germline gives CDR1 MDHEN, CDR2 SYDVKM. CDR3 length: 12 amino acids. After removal of 5 bases from V and 8 bases from J, the junction contained 3 bases not matched to a gene. The CDR3 bases are TGTGCCAGCAGTCACAGGGGTTATGAGCAGTTCTTC. Its translation is CASSHRGYEQFF.

The chain joins TRBV27 to TRBJ2-3; the match to TRBD2 covers 12 bases. The CDR3 is made up of 16 amino acids. Germline trimming cut 6 bases from V and 2 bases from J; bases unmatched to any gene: 6. CDR1 and CDR2 (germline): MNHEY, SMNVEV (reference sequence). This CDR3 reads CASRLTSGSLTDTQYF. As DNA, the CDR3 is TGTGCCAGCAGGCTGACTAGCGGGAGTCTCACAGATACGCAGTATTTT.